This T cell receptor beta chain stems from a study of blood T cells in healthy people across ages (dated by TCRdb to 2015 to 2017). Context from the whole study: In model experiments, template switching captured about one uniquely barcoded TCR beta cDNA molecule for every two T cells. Age-related changes in TCR beta repertoire diversity were measured in the study by deep sequencing normalized with unique cDNA molecular identifiers. The study analyzed two additional independent replicas of 1 million unique cDNA reads from the same blood draw for two donors, one aged 18 to 29 and one aged 80 or older. The donors were split into four age groups: young (average roughly 15 years), middle-aged (39), aged (roughly 68) and long-lived (about 82). To avoid experimental bias, donors of different ages were distributed randomly across sequencing lanes.

CDR1 and CDR2 are read off the germline V gene as LGHNT and FRNRAP. The CDR3, from cysteine to phenylalanine, totals 14 residues. Only the CDR3 DNA is retained, 42 bases long and in frame from the first base. Results and caveats for the whole study, not just this receptor: Compared with the aged group, more naive CD4+ T cells, fewer expanded clones and increased TCR diversity were shown by the long-lived group, suggesting age selection. Because profiling used bulk unsorted PBMCs, naive and antigen-experienced compartments could not be compared conclusively. Observed TCR beta diversity correlated strongly with the percentage of naive T cells measured by flow cytometry. Estimates of total diversity based on one million sequenced T cells were regarded as lower bounds and as underestimates. Because donor CMV infection status was unknown, age-related changes in expanded clonotypes were potentially confounded. Observed TCR beta diversity per million T cells fell roughly linearly with age, and a significant reduction was already apparent by age around 36.

Library preparation employed 5' RACE. Sequencing was carried out with an Illumina HiSeq 2500. A second roughly 7 to 11 cycle PCR used a sample-barcoded 5' primer and a J-beta primer mix. A unique molecular identifier was introduced onto each TCR beta cDNA molecule by a template-switch 5' adaptor carrying 12 random nucleotides. Each sample yielded at least 2.5 million CDR3-containing paired-end reads. First-strand cDNA was synthesized from all RNA with the Mint cDNA synthesis kit, primed by a TRBC-specific oligonucleotide. Following uracil-DNA glycosylase treatment, all cDNA underwent a first 18-cycle PCR with the universal primers M1SS and BC2_uni_R. The paper's data handling went like this. Each sample was normalized by randomly selecting 1 million high-quality reads, each carrying a distinct molecular identifier. Reads sharing molecular identifiers were discarded rather than binned into consensus sequences. MiTCR, run with a Q25 quality threshold and the strictest error-elimination algorithm, handled CDR3 identification, clonotype clustering and error correction. A nonparametric unseen species model with Euler transformation was used to estimate a lower bound on total TCR beta diversity. The public reads were run again by TCRdb, first through fastp at Q25 and then through MiXCR, and only productive beta chains were kept. Identical CDR3 protein sequences are pooled into one entry, listed with their most common genes and DNA. The V and J calls shown here were made by TCRdb, not taken from the authors' results. A total of about 650,000 distinct CDR3 sequences appear in this sample, about a third of them only once. The biggest ten clones account for about 16% of the sample.

Notes on this clonotype: No antigen is known for it. At one end the junction does not follow the germline gene, possibly because of a read error.

The 39 donors, aged roughly 6 to 100 years, were systemically healthy Caucasian individuals from Russia. Roughly 10 milliliters of peripheral blood were drawn from each donor into EDTA-treated Vacutainer tubes. PBMCs were isolated by Ficoll-Paque density-gradient centrifugation, with at least 7 million obtained per sample. Trizol reagent was used to extract total RNA from PBMCs, with at least 6 micrograms per sample. For every donor, flow cytometry on a PBMC aliquot measured the percentage of naive CD45RAhigh/CD27high T cells. Sequencing used blood. This TCR was sampled from a woman of 80 years or more in good health. Donor details come from another sample of the same person, matched by shared clones. The chain uses TRBV12-5 and TRBJ1-4; TRBD1 is a weak D gene call, 6 bases matching. CDR3 protein: CASGSGVGGEKRFF. The DNA reads TGTGCTAGTGGCTCAGGGGTGGGGGGTGAAAAACGGTTTTTT.